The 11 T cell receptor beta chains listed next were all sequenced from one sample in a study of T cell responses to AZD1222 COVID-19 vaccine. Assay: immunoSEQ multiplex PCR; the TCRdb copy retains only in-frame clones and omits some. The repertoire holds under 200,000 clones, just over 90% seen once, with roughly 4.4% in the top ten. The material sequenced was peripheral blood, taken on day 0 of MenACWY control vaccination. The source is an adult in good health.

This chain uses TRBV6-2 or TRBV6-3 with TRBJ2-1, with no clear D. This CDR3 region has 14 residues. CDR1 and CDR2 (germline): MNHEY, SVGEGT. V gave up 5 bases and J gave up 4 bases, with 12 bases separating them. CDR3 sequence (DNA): TGTGCCAGCAGTAAGTCGACGGTATACAATGAGCAGTTCTTC. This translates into CASSKSTVYNEQFF.

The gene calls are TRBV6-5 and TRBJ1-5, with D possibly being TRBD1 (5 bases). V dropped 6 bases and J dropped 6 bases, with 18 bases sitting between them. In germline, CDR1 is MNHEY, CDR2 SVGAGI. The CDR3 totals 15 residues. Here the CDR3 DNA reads TGTGCCAGCAGCCCGAGGTTAGGGACGATTCAGCCCCAGCATTTT. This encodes CASSPRLGTIQPQHF.

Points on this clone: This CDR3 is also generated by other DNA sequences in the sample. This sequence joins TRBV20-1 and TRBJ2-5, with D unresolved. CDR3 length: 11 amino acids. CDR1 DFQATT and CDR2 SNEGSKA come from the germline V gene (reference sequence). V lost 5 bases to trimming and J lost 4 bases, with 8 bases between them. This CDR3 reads CSAPLGETQYF. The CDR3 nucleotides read TGCAGTGCTCCCCTTGGAGAGACCCAGTACTTC.

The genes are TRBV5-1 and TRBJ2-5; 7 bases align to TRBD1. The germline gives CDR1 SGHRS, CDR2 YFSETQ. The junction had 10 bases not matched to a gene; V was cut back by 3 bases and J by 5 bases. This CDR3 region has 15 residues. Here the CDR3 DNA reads TGCGCCAGCAGCTCCGGGACACCCAGGGGGGAGACCCAGTACTTC. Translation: CASSSGTPRGETQYF.

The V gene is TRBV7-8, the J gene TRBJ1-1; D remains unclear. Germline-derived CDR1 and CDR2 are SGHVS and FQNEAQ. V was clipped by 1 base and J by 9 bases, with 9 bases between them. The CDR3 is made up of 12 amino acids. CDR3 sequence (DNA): TGTGCCAGCAGCTTAGTGGCCGGGAAAGCTTTCTTT. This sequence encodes CASSLVAGKAFF.

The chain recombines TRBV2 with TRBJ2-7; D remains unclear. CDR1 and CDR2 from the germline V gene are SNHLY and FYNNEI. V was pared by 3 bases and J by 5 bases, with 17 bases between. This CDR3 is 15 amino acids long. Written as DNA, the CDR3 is TGTGCCAGCAGTGACGATGTTGGCTATGCCCACGAGCAGTACTTC. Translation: CASSDDVGYAHEQYF.

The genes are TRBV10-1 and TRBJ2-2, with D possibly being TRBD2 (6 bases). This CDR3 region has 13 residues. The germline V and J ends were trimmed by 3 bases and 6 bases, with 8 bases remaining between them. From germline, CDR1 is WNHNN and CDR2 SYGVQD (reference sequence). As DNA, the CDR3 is TGCGCCAGCAGTGATAGACTAGCCGGGGAGCTGTTTTTT. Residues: CASSDRLAGELFF.

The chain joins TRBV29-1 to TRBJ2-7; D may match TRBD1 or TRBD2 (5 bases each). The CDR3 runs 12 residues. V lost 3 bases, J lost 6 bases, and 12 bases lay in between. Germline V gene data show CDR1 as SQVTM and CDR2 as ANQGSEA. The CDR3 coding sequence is TGCAGCGTTGACATGGGGGTTCGCGAGCAGTACTTC. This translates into CSVDMGVREQYF.

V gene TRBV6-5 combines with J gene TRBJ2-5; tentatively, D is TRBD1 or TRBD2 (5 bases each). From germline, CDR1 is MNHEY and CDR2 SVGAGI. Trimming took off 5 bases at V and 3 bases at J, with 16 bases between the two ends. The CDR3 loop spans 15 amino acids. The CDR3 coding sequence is TGTGCCAGCAGTACCGAGGGCAGGGCAGAAGAGACCCAGTACTTC. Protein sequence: CASSTEGRAEETQYF.

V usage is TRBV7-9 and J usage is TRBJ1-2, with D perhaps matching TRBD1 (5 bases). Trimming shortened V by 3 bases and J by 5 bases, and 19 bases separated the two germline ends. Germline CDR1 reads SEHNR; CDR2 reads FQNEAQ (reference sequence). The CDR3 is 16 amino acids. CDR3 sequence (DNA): TGTGCCAGCAGCTTCTCTGGGTCAGGGACTAGGTATGGCTACACCTTC. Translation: CASSFSGSGTRYGYTF.

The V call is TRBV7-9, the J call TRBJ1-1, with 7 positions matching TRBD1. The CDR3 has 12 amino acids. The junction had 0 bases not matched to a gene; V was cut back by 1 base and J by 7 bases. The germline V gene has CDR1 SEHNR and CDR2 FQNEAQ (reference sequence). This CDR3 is CASSLGDSEAFF. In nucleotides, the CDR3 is TGTGCCAGCAGCTTAGGGGACAGTGAAGCTTTCTTT.